The sample holds a few counts of the clone carrying this TCR beta chain. Its specificity is unknown. The data originate from a study of CD8 T cells in ankylosing spondylitis. Study results and caveats: In ankylosing spondylitis patients, matched synovial fluid reportedly showed significant enrichment of disease-linked clones. Certain motif variants had earlier been reported in reactive arthritis synovial fluid and blood. Disease-linked clones had a CD8+ phenotype and relatively low frequency in peripheral blood. A TCR beta motif made of several highly homologous variants seemed typical of ankylosing spondylitis blood.

In making TCR beta libraries, quantitative 5'-RACE with molecular barcodes was used. Each CDR3 protein is one row after TCRdb ran MiXCR on the 5' RACE reads. The repertoire holds a few hundred thousand distinct CDR3 sequences, with around 20% as singletons. The CDR3 spans 14 residues. The ends were cut back, 2 bases at V and 5 bases at J, with 12 bases in the middle. The germline CDR1 and CDR2 sequences are SGHRS and YFSETQ. This clonotype originated in a male donor with ankylosing spondylitis. The chain couples TRBV5-1 to TRBJ2-3; a possible D gene is TRBD1 (5 bases). The sequencing input was blood, either unsorted or a sorted T cell fraction (not recorded which). CDR3 region: CASSLTGSQDTQYF. The CDR3 DNA reads TGCGCCAGCAGCTTAACAGGTAGTCAAGATACGCAGTATTTT.